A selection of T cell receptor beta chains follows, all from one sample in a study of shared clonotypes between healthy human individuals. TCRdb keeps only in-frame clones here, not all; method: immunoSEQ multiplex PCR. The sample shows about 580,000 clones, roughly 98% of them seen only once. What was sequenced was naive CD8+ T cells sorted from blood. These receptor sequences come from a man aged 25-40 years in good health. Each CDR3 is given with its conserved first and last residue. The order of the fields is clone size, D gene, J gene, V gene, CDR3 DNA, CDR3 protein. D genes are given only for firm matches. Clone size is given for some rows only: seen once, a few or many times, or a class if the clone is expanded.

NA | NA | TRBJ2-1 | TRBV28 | TGTGCCAGCAGTTTAAGACAGGTCCTTGACGATGGCTTCTTC | CASSLRQVLDDGFF
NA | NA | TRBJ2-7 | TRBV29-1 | TGCAGCGTTGTCGAGGGTACTCCCTACGAGCAGTACTTC | CSVVEGTPYEQYF
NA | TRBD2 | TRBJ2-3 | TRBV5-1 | TGCGCCAGCAGGAGTAGCGGGACTATTAACGCGCAGTATTTT | CASRSSGTINAQYF
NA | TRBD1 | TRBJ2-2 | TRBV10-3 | TGTGCCATCAGTGATACCGGGACAGGGGGAAACACCGGGGAGCTGTTTTTT | CAISDTGTGGNTGELFF
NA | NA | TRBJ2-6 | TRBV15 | TGTGCCACCAGCAGAGCCTCCGGGGCCAACGTCCTGACTTTC | CATSRASGANVLTF
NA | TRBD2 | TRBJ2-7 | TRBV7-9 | TGTGCCAGCAGCCTGGCTAGCGGGAGGGCCATGTACGAGCAGTACTTC | CASSLASGRAMYEQYF
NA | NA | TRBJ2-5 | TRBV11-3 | TGTGCCAGCAGCCCCCGCAGCGAGCAAGAGACCCAGTACTTC | CASSPRSEQETQYF
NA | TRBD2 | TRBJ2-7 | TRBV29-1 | TGCAGCGTTGAAGAGGCGCCTCGGGGACTAGCGGGATCGTCTTCCTACGAGCAGTACTTC | CSVEEAPRGLAGSSSYEQYF
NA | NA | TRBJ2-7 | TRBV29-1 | TGCAGCGTTGAAGATCCGGGGGCGCAGTCCTACGAGCAGTACTTC | CSVEDPGAQSYEQYF
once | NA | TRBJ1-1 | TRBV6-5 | TGTGCCAGCAGTTACATGGGCCTCCATGAAGCTTTCTTT | CASSYMGLHEAFF
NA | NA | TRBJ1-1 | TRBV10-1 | TGCGCCAGCAGTGAGTCTCTGTTTGGGGACACTGAAGCTTTCTTT | CASSESLFGDTEAFF
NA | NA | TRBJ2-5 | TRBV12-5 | TGTGCTAGTGGTTTAGGAGAGACCCAGTACTTC | CASGLGETQYF
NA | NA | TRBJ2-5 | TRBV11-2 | TGTGCCAGCAGCTTAGATCGAGAGACCCAGTACTTC | CASSLDRETQYF
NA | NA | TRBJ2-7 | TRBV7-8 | TGTGCCAGCAGCCGCGTCAGGGGGCTAGCGGGTTCCTACGAGCAGTACTTC | CASSRVRGLAGSYEQYF